This T cell receptor beta chain was sequenced for a study of CXCR3-negative and CXCR3-positive naive CD8 T cells. Study-wide findings and caveats: A higher hydrophobicity marked the TRB CDR3s of CXCR3-positive naive cells versus CXCR3-negative naive cells.

Libraries of TRB cDNA were made by 5' RACE and carried UMIs. TCRdb re-called the 5' RACE reads and catalogs CDR3 proteins one per entry, DNA excluded. The sample's table shows 60,000 to 65,000 distinct CDR3 sequences. This CDR3 region has 14 residues. In germline, CDR1 is LGHNA, CDR2 YSLEER. For this clonotype: Antigen specificity is unknown.

The sample consisted of naive CXCR3+ CD8+ T cells from blood. Specified subset: CD45RO-CCR7+CD27+CD95- naive CD8+ T cells expressing CXCR3 (TNR3+). This TCR derives from a human donor in good health. Some clones in this sample may be carry-over from other donors' samples. The rearrangement joins TRBV4-3 to TRBJ1-2; TCRdb calls TRBD1, which cannot be checked without DNA. CDR3 residues: CASSPSGTNYGYTF.